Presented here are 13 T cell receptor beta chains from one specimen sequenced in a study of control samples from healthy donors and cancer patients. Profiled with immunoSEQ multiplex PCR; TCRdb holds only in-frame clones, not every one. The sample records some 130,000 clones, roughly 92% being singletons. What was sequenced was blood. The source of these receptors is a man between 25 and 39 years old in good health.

The CDR3 DNA sequence: TGCAGCGTTGAACAGGGGCATGGCTACGAGCAGTACTTC. Translating it yields CSVEQGHGYEQYF. The chain combines TRBV29-1 with TRBJ2-7; D is possibly TRBD1 (6 bases). The CDR3 is 13 amino acids. V gave up 2 bases and J gave up 3 bases, with 11 bases separating them. Germline assignment: CDR1 SQVTM and CDR2 ANQGSEA.

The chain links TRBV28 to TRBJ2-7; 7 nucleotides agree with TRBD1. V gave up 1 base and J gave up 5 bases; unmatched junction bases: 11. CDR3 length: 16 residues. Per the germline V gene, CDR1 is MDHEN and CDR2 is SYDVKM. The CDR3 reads CASSLSGPTGVNEQYF. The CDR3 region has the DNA TGTGCCAGCAGTTTATCAGGACCTACAGGGGTTAACGAGCAGTACTTC.

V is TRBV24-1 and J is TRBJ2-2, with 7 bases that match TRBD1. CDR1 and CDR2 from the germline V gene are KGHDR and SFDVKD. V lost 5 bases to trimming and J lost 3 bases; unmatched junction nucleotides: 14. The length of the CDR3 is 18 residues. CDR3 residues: CATSGYSTGPLDTGELFF. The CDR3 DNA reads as TGTGCCACCAGTGGATATTCGACAGGGCCACTGGACACCGGGGAGCTGTTTTTT.

DNA for the CDR3: TGTGCCAGCAGCTCAAATCCCCCCGGGACAGCCACTACAGATACGCAGTATTTT. Translation: CASSSNPPGTATTDTQYF. This chain connects TRBV7-9 to TRBJ2-3; TRBD1 aligns across 7 bases. The ends lost 4 bases at V and 3 bases at J; junction bases unmatched: 16. The CDR3 length is 18 residues. CDR1 SEHNR and CDR2 FQNEAQ come from the germline V gene (reference sequence).

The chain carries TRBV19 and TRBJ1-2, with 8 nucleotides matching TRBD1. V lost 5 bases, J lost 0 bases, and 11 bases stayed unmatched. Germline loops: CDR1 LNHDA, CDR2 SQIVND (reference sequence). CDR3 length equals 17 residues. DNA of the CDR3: TGTGCCAGTAGTCCAAGTAGGACAGGGTTCGCTAACTATGGCTACACCTTC. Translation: CASSPSRTGFANYGYTF.

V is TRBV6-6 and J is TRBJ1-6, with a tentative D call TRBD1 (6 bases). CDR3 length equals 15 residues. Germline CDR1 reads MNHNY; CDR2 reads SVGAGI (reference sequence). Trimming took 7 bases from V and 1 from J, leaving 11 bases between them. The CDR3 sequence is CASTERGSYNSPLHF. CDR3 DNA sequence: TGTGCCAGCACCGAGAGGGGGTCCTATAATTCACCCCTCCACTTT.

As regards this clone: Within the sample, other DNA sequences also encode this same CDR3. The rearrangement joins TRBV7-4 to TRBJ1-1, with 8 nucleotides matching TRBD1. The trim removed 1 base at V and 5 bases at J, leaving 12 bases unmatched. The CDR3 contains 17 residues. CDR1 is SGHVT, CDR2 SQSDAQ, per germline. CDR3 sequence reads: CASSLEAGGLITTEAFF. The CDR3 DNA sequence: TGTGCCAGCAGCTTAGAGGCAGGGGGCCTCATTACGACTGAAGCTTTCTTT.

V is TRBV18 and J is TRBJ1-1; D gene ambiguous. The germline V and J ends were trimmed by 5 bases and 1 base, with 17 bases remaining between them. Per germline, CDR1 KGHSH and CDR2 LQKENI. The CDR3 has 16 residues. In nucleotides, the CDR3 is TGTGCCAGCTCAAGGGTAAGGGAGGGCGCGAACACTGAAGCTTTCTTT. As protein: CASSRVREGANTEAFF.

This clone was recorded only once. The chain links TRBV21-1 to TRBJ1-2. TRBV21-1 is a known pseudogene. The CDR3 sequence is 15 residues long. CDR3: CASCRSFRRNYGYTF. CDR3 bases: TGTGCCAGCTGTCGGAGTTTCAGGCGTAACTATGGCTACACCTTC.

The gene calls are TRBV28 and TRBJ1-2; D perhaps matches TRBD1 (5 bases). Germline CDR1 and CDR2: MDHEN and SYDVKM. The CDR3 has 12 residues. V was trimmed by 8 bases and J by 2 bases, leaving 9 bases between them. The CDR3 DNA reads TGTGCCAGCCAAGCAGGGAACTATGGCTACACCTTC. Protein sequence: CASQAGNYGYTF.

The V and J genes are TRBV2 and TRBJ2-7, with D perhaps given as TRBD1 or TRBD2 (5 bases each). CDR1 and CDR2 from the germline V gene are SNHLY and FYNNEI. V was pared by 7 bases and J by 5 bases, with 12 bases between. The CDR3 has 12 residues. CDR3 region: CASIGGRDEQYF. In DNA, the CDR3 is TGTGCCAGCATTGGAGGCAGGGACGAGCAGTACTTC.

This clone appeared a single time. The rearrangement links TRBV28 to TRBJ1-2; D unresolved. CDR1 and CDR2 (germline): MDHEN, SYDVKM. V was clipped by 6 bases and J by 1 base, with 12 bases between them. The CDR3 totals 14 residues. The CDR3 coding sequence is TGTGCCAGCAGCTTGTTAGCAGTTAACTATGGCTACACCTTC. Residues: CASSLLAVNYGYTF.

The CDR3 DNA is TGTGCCTGGAAGCCTGCTCGGGAGACCCAGTACTTC. This sequence encodes CAWKPARETQYF. The V and J genes are TRBV30 and TRBJ2-5, with D unresolved. This CDR3 has 12 amino acids. Trimming shortened V by 4 bases and J by 5 bases, and 11 bases separated the two germline ends. Germline V lookup: CDR1 GTSNPN, CDR2 SVGIG (reference sequence).